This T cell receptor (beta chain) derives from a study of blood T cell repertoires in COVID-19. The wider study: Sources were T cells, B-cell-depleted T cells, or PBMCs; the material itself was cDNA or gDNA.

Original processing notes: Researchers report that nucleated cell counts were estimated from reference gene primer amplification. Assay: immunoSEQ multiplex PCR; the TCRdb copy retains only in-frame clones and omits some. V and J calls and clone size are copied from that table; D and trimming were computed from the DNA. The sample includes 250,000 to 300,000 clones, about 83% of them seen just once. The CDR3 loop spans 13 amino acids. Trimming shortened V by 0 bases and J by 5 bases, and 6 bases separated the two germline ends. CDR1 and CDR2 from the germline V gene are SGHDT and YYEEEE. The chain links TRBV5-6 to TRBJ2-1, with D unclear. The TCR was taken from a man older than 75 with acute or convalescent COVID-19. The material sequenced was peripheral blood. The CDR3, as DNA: TGTGCCAGCAGCTTGGTTAGAAACAATGAGCAGTTCTTC. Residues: CASSLVRNNEQFF. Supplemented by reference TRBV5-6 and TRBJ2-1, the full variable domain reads DAGVTQSPTHLIKTRGQQVTLRCSPKSGHDTVSWYQQALGQGPQFIFQYYEEEERQRGNFPDRFSGHQFPNYSSELNVNALLLGDSALYLCASSLVRNNEQFFGPGTRLTVL.